This TCR beta chain was found in a study of blood T cell repertoires in COVID-19. Study summary: Some COVID-19 samples were acute and others convalescent; all came from the United States, Italy and Spain.

The germline CDR1 and CDR2 sequences are MGHDK and SYGVNS. This CDR3 has 14 residues. The junction had 1 base not matched to a gene; V was cut back by 3 bases and J by 1 base. Method: immunoSEQ multiplex PCR; TCRdb's copy keeps in-frame clones and lacks some. In the table there are about 73,000 clones, 89% of which are singletons. This clonotype was obtained from a man aged 80 or over with acute or convalescent COVID-19. What was sequenced was peripheral blood. The V gene is TRBV25-1, the J gene TRBJ2-7; TRBD2 agrees at 9 bases. CDR3 region: CASSDTSGSYEQYF. DNA for the CDR3: TGTGCCAGCAGTGATACTAGCGGGTCCTACGAGCAGTACTTC.